This TCR beta chain was recorded in a study of T cell responses to AZD1222 COVID-19 vaccine. Profiling relied on immunoSEQ multiplex PCR, and the TCRdb table lists in-frame clones only, not all of them. The table records 150,000 to 200,000 clones, roughly 90% of them present only once. The J segment lost 3 bases and the V segment lost 5 bases, leaving 8 bases of the junction unmatched. CDR3 size: 15 residues. Per the germline V gene, CDR1 is PRHDT and CDR2 is FYEKMQ (reference sequence). The receptor was derived from an adult in good health. The sequenced sample was peripheral blood, obtained on day 0 of AZD1222 vaccination. This chain links TRBV13 with TRBJ2-7, with 9 bases fitting TRBD2. The CDR3 nucleotides are TGTGCCAGCAGCGCTGGGACTAGCTATCGCTACGAGCAGTACTTC. As protein: CASSAGTSYRYEQYF.